This T cell receptor (beta chain) is from a study of blood T cell repertoires in COVID-19. Study-wide background: Nucleic acid was either cDNA or gDNA, and it came from T cells, B-cell-depleted T cells, or PBMCs.

Authors' processing steps: How many nucleated cells were present was estimated from reference gene primer amplification. Some clones are missing from TCRdb's copy, which holds only in-frame ones; the method was immunoSEQ multiplex PCR. V and J calls and clone size are given by that table; D and trimming were obtained from the DNA. Here the sample spans more than 300,000 clones, just under 90% being singletons. Looked up from germline, CDR1 is GTSNPN and CDR2 is SVGIG (reference sequence). With V trimmed by 2 bases and J by 1 base, 8 bases remained unmatched. The CDR3 has 17 residues. In assigning cohorts, the study relied on participant-reported clinical history. Donors in Cohort 3 who had recovered were those with two negative PCRs, healthcare professional clearance, or resolution of their symptoms.

This clonotype originated in a woman in her twenties or thirties who had recovered from COVID-19. The genes are TRBV30 and TRBJ1-5; TRBD1 agrees at 10 bases. The sample consisted of PBMCs or T cells enriched from blood (not recorded which). The CDR3 loop is CAWSPDRGHGSNQPQHF. For the CDR3, the DNA is TGTGCCTGGAGTCCAGACAGGGGGCACGGGAGCAATCAGCCCCAGCATTTT.